The 13 T cell receptor beta chains below come from one sample, sequenced in a study of a mutant IDH1 vaccine in newly diagnosed glioma. For these receptors, no antigen is known. TCRdb's table, derived via immunoSEQ multiplex PCR, lists solely in-frame clones and lacks some. The sample lists approximately 50,000 clones, over 65% occurring once. Time point here: week 35, safety follow-up. A single vaccine dose contained 300 ug of mutant IDH1 20-mer peptide, and topical imiquimod was used with it. The sequencing here drew on PBMCs, taken from a glioma patient whose treatment included an IDH1 peptide vaccine. These receptors came from a man aged 35 to 55 with glioma.

This clone was counted a few times. The chain is built from TRBV14 and TRBJ1-3, with 7 bases identical to TRBD1. V gave up 8 bases and J gave up 2 bases; unmatched junction bases: 15. From germline, CDR1 is SGHDN and CDR2 FVKESK. CDR3 length: 17 amino acids. The CDR3 DNA follows: TGTGCCAGCCCCCAGAAGGTTGAGGGGGCAGCTGGAAACACCATATATTTT. It codes for CASPQKVEGAAGNTIYF. Using reference TRBV14 and TRBJ1-3 for the parts outside the CDR3, the full variable domain is EAGVTQFPSHSVIEKGQTVTLRCDPISGHDNLYWYRRVMGKEIKFLLHFVKESKQDESGMPNNRFLAERTGGTYSTLKVQPAELEDSGVYFCASPQKVEGAAGNTIYFGEGSWLTVV.

The chain is built from TRBV15 and TRBJ2-1, with 10 nucleotides matching TRBD1. The CDR3 length is 17 residues. CDR1 LNHNV and CDR2 YYDKDF come from the germline V gene (reference sequence). V trimming: 0 bases; J trimming: 12 bases; junction bases outside the gene matches: 14. The CDR3 is CATSRDYGTGVPVGQFF. The CDR3 DNA reads as TGTGCCACCAGCAGAGATTATGGGACAGGGGTTCCGGTGGGGCAGTTCTTC.

This chain uses TRBV7-2 with TRBJ2-1; D remains ambiguous. Trimming removed 2 bases at V and 13 bases at J, with 12 bases between. The V gene's germline CDR1 is SGHTA and CDR2 FQGNSA. This CDR3 contains 12 residues. This CDR3 reads CASSLSPRRQFF. The CDR3 region has the DNA TGTGCCAGCAGCTTATCCCCCCGACGTCAGTTCTTC.

V usage is TRBV27 and J usage is TRBJ2-3; 8 nucleotides match TRBD1. In germline, CDR1 is MNHEY, CDR2 SMNVEV (reference sequence). CDR3 size: 19 residues. After removal of 3 bases from V and 0 bases from J, the junction contained 14 bases not matched to a gene. CDR3 nucleotides: TGTGCCAGCAGTTTCCTTCCCCTTTCAGGGGGCTGGAGCACAGATACGCAGTATTTT. Its translation: CASSFLPLSGGWSTDTQYF.

The chain combines TRBV27 with TRBJ2-7, with 9 bases matching TRBD1. Germline CDR1 MNHEY, CDR2 SMNVEV (reference sequence). V shed 5 bases and J 4 bases; nucleotides not matched to a gene: 9. This CDR3 has 15 residues. The CDR3 sequence is CASSPTQGAGYEQYF. The CDR3 nucleotides read TGTGCCAGCAGTCCAACACAGGGGGCGGGATACGAGCAGTACTTC.

The gene calls are TRBV6-5 and TRBJ2-1; either TRBD1 or TRBD2 may supply D (5 bases each). The CDR3 has 14 residues. The germline V and J ends were trimmed by 7 bases and 4 bases, with 14 bases remaining between them. Germline values: CDR1 MNHEY, CDR2 SVGAGI. The CDR3 sequence is CASTKEDTYNEQFF. The CDR3 region has the DNA TGTGCCAGCACTAAGGAGGACACTTACAATGAGCAGTTCTTC.

Note on this clone: One end of the junction does not line up with germline, which may come from a read error. The chain uses TRBV7-6 and TRBJ1-1; 9 bases fit TRBD1. From germline, CDR1 is SGHVS and CDR2 FNYEAQ. The CDR3 covers 16 residues. The CDR3 protein is CASSLKDRGINTGAFF. CDR3 in DNA: TGTGCCAGCAGCTTAAAGGACAGGGGAATTAACACTGGAGCTTTCTTT.

CDR3 DNA sequence: TGTGCCAGCAGCACCGGACAGGGCGGGAGCAATCAGCCCCAGCATTTT. Translation: CASSTGQGGSNQPQHF. The rearrangement links TRBV7-9 to TRBJ1-5, with 8 bases identical to TRBD1. The CDR3 spans 16 residues. V gave up 5 bases and J gave up 1 base; unmatched junction bases: 7. Per the germline V gene, CDR1 is SEHNR and CDR2 is FQNEAQ (reference sequence).

V usage is TRBV19 and J usage is TRBJ1-2, with 11 positions matching TRBD1. Germline-derived CDR1 and CDR2 are LNHDA and SQIVND (reference sequence). The CDR3 runs 13 residues. V was pared by 5 bases and J by 14 bases, with 10 bases of the junction left unmatched. CDR3 nucleotides: TGTGCCAGTAGTCCGGGGACAGGGGACAGGGGGACCTTC. Residues: CASSPGTGDRGTF.

This clone was counted ten times or more. This chain connects TRBV4-2 to TRBJ1-1; D is perhaps TRBD1 (6 bases). Germline loops: CDR1 LGHNA, CDR2 YNFKEQ. V lost 4 bases to trimming and J lost 0 bases, with 12 bases between them. The CDR3 loop spans 15 amino acids. The CDR3 coding sequence is TGTGCCAGCAGCCCAGGACAGCGCATGAACACTGAAGCTTTCTTT. Translating it yields CASSPGQRMNTEAFF.

The V and J genes are TRBV29-1 and TRBJ2-1; 7 bases match TRBD2. There are 14 residues in the CDR3. The V gene's germline CDR1 is SQVTM and CDR2 ANQGSEA. V shed 3 bases, J shed 3 bases, and the junction held 5 bases outside the gene matches. The CDR3 region is CSVDGGVIYNEQFF. The DNA for the CDR3 is TGCAGCGTTGATGGGGGGGTAATCTACAATGAGCAGTTCTTC.

The chain uses TRBV15 and TRBJ1-4; D call uncertain. Trimming took 0 bases from V and 10 from J, leaving 12 bases between them. The CDR3 has 14 amino acids. Germline V gives CDR1 LNHNV, CDR2 YYDKDF (reference sequence). CDR3 DNA sequence: TGTGCCACCAGCAGAGAACTGACCCTGGGAAAACTGTTTTTT. Its protein is CATSRELTLGKLFF.

CDR3 sequence (DNA): TGTGCCAGCAGCTTTGGGTACAAGAACACTGAAGCTTTCTTT. Translation gives CASSFGYKNTEAFF. This chain connects TRBV7-2 to TRBJ1-1; D remains ambiguous. V was cut by 3 bases and J by 1 base, with 9 bases left in between. The V gene's germline CDR1 is SGHTA and CDR2 FQGNSA. The CDR3 totals 14 residues. Filled out from reference TRBV7-2 and TRBJ1-1, the complete variable domain reads GAGVSQSPSNKVTEKGKDVELRCDPISGHTALYWYRQSLGQGLEFLIYFQGNSAPDKSGLPSDRFSAERTGGSVSTLTIQRTQQEDSAVYLCASSFGYKNTEAFFGQGTRLTVV.